The T cell receptor (beta chain) described here comes from a study of cytomegalovirus exposure and HLA in healthy donors. Study overall: Caucasian-associated ancestry cluster membership applied to about 80% of several hundred genotyped donors.

Whole-study results and caveats: What was likely a sequencing artifact was a cluster of highly shared sequence variants. Reportedly, fewer N-insertions than the approximately 690-donor mean appeared in an Asian-associated ancestry cluster in a later analysis.

Trimming shortened V by 5 bases and J by 8 bases, and 12 bases separated the two germline ends. CDR1 and CDR2 (germline): MNHEY, SVGAGI. The CDR3 extends over 13 amino acids. A note on this clone: Antigen unknown.

PCR amplification relied on 60 Vbeta primers (plus 13 Jbeta primers). Per the study methods: Later, 80 million or so unique TCR beta chains were counted in an analysis, and 8.5 million to 13 million of them were shared. TCRdb keeps only in-frame clones here, not all; method: immunoSEQ multiplex PCR. V and J calls and clone size are as listed in that table; D and trimming were resolved from the DNA. Counted here are under 95,000 clones, roughly 80% occurring once; the ten biggest clones make up approximately 14%. The specimen sequenced was PBMCs. This TCR was sampled from a woman aged 40 to 55 in good health and CMV-seropositive. The V gene is TRBV6-5, the J gene TRBJ1-4; no definite D call. CDR3 coding DNA: TGTGCCAGCAGTCCCGCGGGTTGGGAAAAACTGTTTTTT. It is translated as CASSPAGWEKLFF.